These 21 T cell receptor beta chains were sequenced from one sample in a study of cytomegalovirus exposure and HLA in healthy donors (dated by TCRdb to 2016 to 2017). Library method: the immunoSEQ multiplex PCR assay. The multiplex PCR relied on a mix of 60 forward primers for TCR Vbeta segments and 13 reverse primers for TCR Jbeta segments. TCRdb limited this immuneACCESS table to in-frame rearrangements with V and J called. A share of clones is missing; checked studies link under half to unresolved V genes, and the rest is unexplained. This sample lists 200,000 to 250,000 clones; around 80% were detected once. The top ten clonotypes cover about 0.58% of the sample. Sequencing input: PBMCs. All receptors derive from a woman aged 40 to 55 in good health and CMV-seronegative.

This clone occurred once. This CDR3 is CASSWRQAGGYTF. CDR3 bases: TGTGCCAGCAGCTGGAGACAGGCGGGCGGCTACACCTTC. The V call is TRBV7-2, the J call TRBJ1-2; TRBD1 might be the D (6 bases). Germline lookup yields CDR1 SGHTA and CDR2 FQGNSA. V was shortened by 4 bases and J by 8 bases, with 14 bases between the two germline ends. This CDR3 is built from 13 residues.

This chain joins TRBV27 and TRBJ1-5, with unresolved D. V dropped 6 bases and J dropped 2 bases, with 5 bases sitting between them. This CDR3 comprises 12 residues. Germline V gene data show CDR1 as MNHEY and CDR2 as SMNVEV (reference sequence). Here the CDR3 reads CASRGGNQPQHF. CDR3 DNA: TGTGCCAGCAGGGGAGGCAATCAGCCCCAGCATTTT.

The rearrangement uses TRBV19 and TRBJ1-1, with D possibly matching TRBD1 (6 bases). The length of the CDR3 is 15 residues. V dropped 5 bases and J dropped 4 bases, with 17 bases sitting between them. Germline-derived CDR1 and CDR2 are LNHDA and SQIVND (reference sequence). CDR3 sequence reads: CASSSQPTGTTEAFF. CDR3 nucleotide sequence: TGTGCCAGTAGTTCCCAGCCCACAGGGACCACTGAAGCTTTCTTT.

This clone was seen once. The chain employs TRBV19 and TRBJ2-1; TRBD1 agrees at 9 bases. The CDR3 contains 16 residues. With V trimmed by 4 bases and J by 8 bases, 12 bases remained unmatched. Germline V gene sequence: CDR1 LNHDA, CDR2 SQIVND (reference sequence). Written as DNA, the CDR3 is TGTGCCAGTAGTAACCCAGGACAGGGGAAGGGCGATGAGCAGTTCTTC. Amino acids: CASSNPGQGKGDEQFF. The full variable domain, rest sourced from reference TRBV19 and TRBJ2-1, is DGGITQSPKYLFRKEGQNVTLSCEQNLNHDAMYWYRQDPGQGLRLIYYSQIVNDFQKGDIAEGYSVSREKKESFPLTVTSAQKNPTAFYLCASSNPGQGKGDEQFFGPGTRLTVL.

This chain connects TRBV12-5 to TRBJ2-7; 11 positions match TRBD1. CDR3 length: 14 amino acids. The V and J ends lost 6 bases and 4 bases, in that order; junction bases with no gene match: 5. Germline CDR1 and CDR2: LGHNT and FRNRAP. Here the CDR3 DNA reads TGTGCTAGTGGGTCGGGACAGGGGGAATACGAGCAGTACTTC. It codes for CASGSGQGEYEQYF. The full variable domain, its missing parts supplied by reference TRBV12-5 and TRBJ2-7, is DARVTQTPRHKVTEMGQEVTMRCQPILGHNTVFWYRQTMMQGLELLAYFRNRAPLDDSGMPKDRFSAEMPDATLATLKIQPSEPRDSAVYFCASGSGQGEYEQYFGPGTRLTVT.

The V call is TRBV6-5, the J call TRBJ1-5; the match to TRBD1 covers 8 bases. The CDR3 totals 15 residues. The J segment lost 7 bases and the V segment lost 6 bases, leaving 11 bases of the junction unmatched. The germline V gene has CDR1 MNHEY and CDR2 SVGAGI. The CDR3 region is CASRINHRGGQPQHF. CDR3 bases: TGTGCCAGCAGAATTAACCACAGGGGGGGGCAGCCCCAGCATTTT.

The chain employs TRBV10-3 and TRBJ2-5; perhaps TRBD1 as D (7 bases). CDR3 length: 13 residues. From germline, CDR1 is ENHRY and CDR2 SYGVKD. Trimming stripped 2 bases from V and 7 bases from J, with 11 bases between. The CDR3 DNA sequence: TGTGCCATCAGTGAGGCGCAGGGGGGGACCCAGTACTTC. This gives the protein CAISEAQGGTQYF.

V usage is TRBV6-1 and J usage is TRBJ2-5; a possible D gene is TRBD1 (6 bases). TRBJ2-7 matches the DNA end more closely, so the J call is doubtful. Germline CDR1 and CDR2: MNHNS and SASEGT. This CDR3 comprises 14 residues. CDR3 protein: CASRTGPTGSEQYF. DNA for the CDR3: TGTGCCAGCAGGACAGGTCCGACTGGAAGCGAGCAGTACTTC.

V gene TRBV5-1 combines with J gene TRBJ1-1; 7 bases fit TRBD1. Trimming removed 2 bases from V and 6 bases from J; junction bases left unmatched: 4. Per the germline V gene, CDR1 is SGHRS and CDR2 is YFSETQ. The CDR3 covers 13 residues. The CDR3 loop is CASSLDREAEAFF. The CDR3 bases are TGCGCCAGCAGCTTAGACAGGGAAGCTGAAGCTTTCTTT.

The chain couples TRBV2 to TRBJ2-3; a possible D gene is TRBD2 (6 bases). Germline CDR1 is SNHLY and CDR2 is FYNNEI. Deletions cut 8 bases from V and 8 bases from J, with 14 bases between. The CDR3 contains 12 residues. The DNA for the CDR3 is TGTGCCAGCCGCGAGGCGGGGCTTACGCAGTATTTT. Encoded protein: CASREAGLTQYF.

The genes are TRBV25-1 and TRBJ1-1, with no clear D. The V and J ends lost 4 bases and 2 bases respectively, with 8 bases between them. Germline V gene lookup returns CDR1 MGHDK and CDR2 SYGVNS. The CDR3 loop spans 13 amino acids. The CDR3 loop is CASSGEANTEAFF. The CDR3 nucleotides are TGTGCCAGCAGTGGAGAGGCAAACACTGAAGCTTTCTTT. Together with reference TRBV25-1 and TRBJ1-1, the CDR3 gives the full variable domain: EADIYQTPRYLVIGTGKKITLECSQTMGHDKMYWYQQDPGMELHLIHYSYGVNSTEKGDLSSESTVSRIRTEHFPLTLESARPSHTSQYLCASSGEANTEAFFGQGTRLTVV.

The V call is TRBV27, the J call TRBJ1-4; D possibly corresponds to TRBD1 (6 bases). V gave up 2 bases and J gave up 10 bases, with 11 bases separating them. This CDR3 is 13 amino acids long. Looked up from germline, CDR1 is MNHEY and CDR2 is SMNVEV (reference sequence). The CDR3 DNA reads as TGTGCCAGCAGTTTACACAGGGAGGGAAAACTGTTTTTT. This codes for CASSLHREGKLFF.

In the case of this clone: In the same sample, other DNA sequences code for this CDR3. J is TRBJ1-1 and V is TRBV7-3; D ambiguous. CDR3 length: 13 amino acids. Germline V gene data show CDR1 as SGHTA and CDR2 as FQGTGA. V was cut by 2 bases and J by 3 bases, with 7 bases left in between. The CDR3 region has the DNA TGTGCCAGCAGCTTAGTGGGAGACACTGAAGCTTTCTTT. Its protein is CASSLVGDTEAFF. Full variable domain (outside the CDR3, taken from reference TRBV7-3 and TRBJ1-1): GAGVSQTPSNKVTEKGKYVELRCDPISGHTALYWYRQSLGQGPEFLIYFQGTGAADDSGLPNDRFFAVRPEGSVSTLKIQRTERGDSAVYLCASSLVGDTEAFFGQGTRLTVV.

The chain couples TRBV29-1 to TRBJ2-2; 8 bases match TRBD1. The junction had 4 bases not matched to a gene; V was cut back by 7 bases and J by 6 bases. This CDR3 contains 12 residues. Germline loops: CDR1 SQVTM, CDR2 ANQGSEA. This chain's CDR3 is CSALQGAGELFF. As DNA, the CDR3 is TGCAGCGCACTACAGGGGGCCGGGGAGCTGTTTTTT.

In its sample, this clone was seen a few times. The chain carries TRBV5-1 and TRBJ2-1; 8 bases match TRBD1. This CDR3 spans 13 amino acids. Germline CDR1 is SGHRS and CDR2 is YFSETQ. The V and J ends lost 4 bases and 5 bases, in that order; junction bases with no gene match: 2. CDR3 in DNA: TGCGCCAGCAGCCAGGGGGCGGACAATGAGCAGTTCTTC. This sequence encodes CASSQGADNEQFF.

This clone was seen more than once but under ten times. DNA for the CDR3: TGTGCCAGCAGTTACCGGGAGAACTATGGCTACACCTTC. This translates into CASSYRENYGYTF. The chain joins TRBV6-5 to TRBJ1-2; D gene ambiguous. CDR3 length equals 13 residues. Germline assignment: CDR1 MNHEY and CDR2 SVGAGI. Deletions cut 2 bases from V and 2 bases from J, with 6 bases between.

This rearrangement joins TRBV7-6 to TRBJ2-5; TRBD2 agrees at 9 bases. The V gene end was trimmed by 0 bases and the J gene end by 3 bases; junction bases not matched to a gene: 5. This CDR3 spans 16 amino acids. The V gene's germline CDR1 is SGHVS and CDR2 FNYEAQ. CDR3 sequence: CASSLAVTSGKETQYF. In DNA form, the CDR3 reads TGTGCCAGCAGCTTAGCTGTGACTAGCGGCAAAGAGACCCAGTACTTC.

This clone was found once. The chain couples TRBV30 to TRBJ2-2, with 11 bases lining up with TRBD1. This CDR3 contains 15 residues. Germline V gene lookup returns CDR1 GTSNPN and CDR2 SVGIG (reference sequence). V lost 5 bases to trimming and J lost 5 bases; unmatched junction nucleotides: 7. The CDR3 DNA sequence: TGTGCCTGGCGGACAGGGGGCGCCGTAACCGGGGAGCTGTTTTTT. It encodes CAWRTGGAVTGELFF.

The rearrangement joins TRBV9 to TRBJ2-5, with 10 bases aligning to TRBD1. J lost 5 bases, V lost 0 bases, and 7 bases had no gene match. In germline, CDR1 is SGDLS, CDR2 YYNGEE. This CDR3 is built from 16 residues. The CDR3 coding sequence is TGTGCCAGCAGCGTAGGGGCCGGGACAGGGGCGGAGACCCAGTACTTC. Protein sequence: CASSVGAGTGAETQYF.

The rearrangement uses TRBV2 and TRBJ1-2; 10 nucleotides agree with TRBD1. In germline, CDR1 is SNHLY, CDR2 FYNNEI. This CDR3 contains 16 residues. V lost 4 bases and J lost 1; bases outside the gene matches: 6. The CDR3 reads CASSAGQGRLNYGYTF. CDR3 DNA sequence: TGTGCCAGCAGTGCGGGACAGGGGCGGCTTAACTATGGCTACACCTTC. The complete variable domain, with remaining parts taken from reference TRBV2 and TRBJ1-2, reads EPEVTQTPSHQVTQMGQEVILRCVPISNHLYFYWYRQILGQKVEFLVSFYNNEISEKSEIFDDQFSVERPDGSNFTLKIRSTKLEDSAMYFCASSAGQGRLNYGYTFGSGTRLTVV.

The chain recombines TRBV27 with TRBJ1-2, with 11 bases lining up with TRBD1. The germline V gene has CDR1 MNHEY and CDR2 SMNVEV (reference sequence). This CDR3 comprises 13 residues. The junction had 9 bases not matched to a gene; V was cut back by 9 bases and J by 9 bases. CDR3 loop: CASKKGTGGSYTF. The DNA of the CDR3 is TGTGCCAGTAAAAAAGGGACAGGGGGTAGCTACACCTTC.